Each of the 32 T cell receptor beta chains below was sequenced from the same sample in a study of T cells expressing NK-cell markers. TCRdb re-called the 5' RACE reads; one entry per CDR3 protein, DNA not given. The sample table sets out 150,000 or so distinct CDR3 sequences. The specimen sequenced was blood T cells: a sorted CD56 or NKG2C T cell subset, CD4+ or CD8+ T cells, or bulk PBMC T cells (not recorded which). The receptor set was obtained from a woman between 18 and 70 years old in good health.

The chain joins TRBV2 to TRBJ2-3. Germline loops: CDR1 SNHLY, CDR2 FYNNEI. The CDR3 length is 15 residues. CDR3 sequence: CASSEVGSATDTQYF.

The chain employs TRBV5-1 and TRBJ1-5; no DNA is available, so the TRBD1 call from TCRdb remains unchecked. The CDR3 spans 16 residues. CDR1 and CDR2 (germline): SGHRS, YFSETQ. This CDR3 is CASSPLGQDVNQPQHF.

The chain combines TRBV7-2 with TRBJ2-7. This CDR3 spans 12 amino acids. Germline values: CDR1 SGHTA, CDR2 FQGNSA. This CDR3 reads CASSLSFYEQYF.

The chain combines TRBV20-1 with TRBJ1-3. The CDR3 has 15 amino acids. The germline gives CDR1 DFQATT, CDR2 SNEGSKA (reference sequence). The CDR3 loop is CSASLPDYSGNTIYF.

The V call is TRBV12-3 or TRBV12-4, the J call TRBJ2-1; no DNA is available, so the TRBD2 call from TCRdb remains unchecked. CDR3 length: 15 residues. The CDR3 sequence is CASILQAGRIDEQFF.

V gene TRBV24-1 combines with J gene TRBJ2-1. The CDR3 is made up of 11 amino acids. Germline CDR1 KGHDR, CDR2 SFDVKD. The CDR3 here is CATRSLGEQFF.

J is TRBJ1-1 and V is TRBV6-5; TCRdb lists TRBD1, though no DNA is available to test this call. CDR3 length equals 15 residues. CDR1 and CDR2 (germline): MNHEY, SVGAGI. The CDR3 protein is CASSYEQGASTEAFF.

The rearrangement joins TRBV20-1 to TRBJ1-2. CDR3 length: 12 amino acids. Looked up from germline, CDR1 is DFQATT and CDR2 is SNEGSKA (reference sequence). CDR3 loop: CSARTGIRGYTF.

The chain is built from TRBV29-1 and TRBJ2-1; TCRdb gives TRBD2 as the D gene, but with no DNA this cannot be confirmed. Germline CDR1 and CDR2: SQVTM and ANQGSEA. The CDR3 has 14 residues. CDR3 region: CSVEAGVSYNEQFF.

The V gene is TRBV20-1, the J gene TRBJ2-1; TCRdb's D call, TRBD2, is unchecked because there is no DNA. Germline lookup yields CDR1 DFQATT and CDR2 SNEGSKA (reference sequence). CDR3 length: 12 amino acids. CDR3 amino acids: CSASSGENEQFF.

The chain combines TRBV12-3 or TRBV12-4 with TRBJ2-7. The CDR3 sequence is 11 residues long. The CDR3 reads CASSAEEEQYF.

CDR3 protein: CATNRDRGTGANVLTF. The rearrangement joins TRBV19 to TRBJ2-6; TCRdb's D call of TRBD1 is untestable without DNA. Per the germline V gene, CDR1 is LNHDA and CDR2 is SQIVND (reference sequence). The CDR3 contains 16 residues.

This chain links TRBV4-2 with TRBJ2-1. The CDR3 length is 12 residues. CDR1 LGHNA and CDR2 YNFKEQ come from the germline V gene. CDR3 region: CASSQWINEQFF.

CDR3 sequence reads: CASSRLPNTGELFF. This chain uses TRBV27 with TRBJ2-2. The germline gives CDR1 MNHEY, CDR2 SMNVEV (reference sequence). The CDR3 is 14 residues long.

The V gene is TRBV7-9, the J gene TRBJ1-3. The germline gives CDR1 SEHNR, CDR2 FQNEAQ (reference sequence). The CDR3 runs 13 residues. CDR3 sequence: CASSAYSGNTIYF.

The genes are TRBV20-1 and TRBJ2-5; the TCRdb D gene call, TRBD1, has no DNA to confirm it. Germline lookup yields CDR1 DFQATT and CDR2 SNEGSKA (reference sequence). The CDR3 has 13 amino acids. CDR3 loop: CSARALGPETQYF.

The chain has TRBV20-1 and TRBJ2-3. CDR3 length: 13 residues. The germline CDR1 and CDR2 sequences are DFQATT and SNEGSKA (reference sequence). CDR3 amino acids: CSARGDKTDTQYF.

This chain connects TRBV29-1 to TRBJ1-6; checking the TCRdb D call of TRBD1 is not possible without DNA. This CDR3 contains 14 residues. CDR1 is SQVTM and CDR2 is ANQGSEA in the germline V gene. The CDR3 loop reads CSARTGGYDSPLHF.

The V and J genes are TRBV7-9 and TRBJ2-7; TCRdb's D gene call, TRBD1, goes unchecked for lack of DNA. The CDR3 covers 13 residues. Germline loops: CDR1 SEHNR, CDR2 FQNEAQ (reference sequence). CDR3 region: CASSGDRGSEQYF.

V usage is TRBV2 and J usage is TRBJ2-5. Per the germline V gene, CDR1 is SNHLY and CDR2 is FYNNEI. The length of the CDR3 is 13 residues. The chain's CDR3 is CASNVGPLETQYF.

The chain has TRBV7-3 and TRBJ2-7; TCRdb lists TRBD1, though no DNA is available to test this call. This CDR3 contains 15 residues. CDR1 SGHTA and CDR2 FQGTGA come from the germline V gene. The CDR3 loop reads CASSPIGGGLYEQYF. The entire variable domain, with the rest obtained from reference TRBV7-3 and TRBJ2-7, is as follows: GAGVSQTPSNKVTEKGKYVELRCDPISGHTALYWYRQSLGQGPEFLIYFQGTGAADDSGLPNDRFFAVRPEGSVSTLKIQRTERGDSAVYLCASSPIGGGLYEQYFGPGTRLTVT.

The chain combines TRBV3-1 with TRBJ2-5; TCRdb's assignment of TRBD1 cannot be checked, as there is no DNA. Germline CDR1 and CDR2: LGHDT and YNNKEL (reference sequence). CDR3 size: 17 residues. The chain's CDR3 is CASSQDARDRGQETQYF.

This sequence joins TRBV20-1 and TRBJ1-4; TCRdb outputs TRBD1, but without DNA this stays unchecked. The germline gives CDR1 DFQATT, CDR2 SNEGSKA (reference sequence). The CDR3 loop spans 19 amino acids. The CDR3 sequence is CSARVGLQGKEATNEKLFF.

CDR3 loop: CASSFQGMNTEAFF. The chain is built from TRBV5-1 and TRBJ1-1; absent DNA, TCRdb's TRBD1 call cannot be checked. The germline V gene encodes CDR1 SGHRS and CDR2 YFSETQ. The CDR3 consists of 14 residues.

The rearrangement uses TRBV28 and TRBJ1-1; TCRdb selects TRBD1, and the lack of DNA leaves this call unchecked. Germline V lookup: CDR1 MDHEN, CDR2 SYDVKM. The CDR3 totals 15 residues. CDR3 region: CASTTVGAGNTEAFF.

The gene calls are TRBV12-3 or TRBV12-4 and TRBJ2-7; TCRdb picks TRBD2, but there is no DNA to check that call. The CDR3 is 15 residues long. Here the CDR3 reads CASSFSSDLSYEQYF.

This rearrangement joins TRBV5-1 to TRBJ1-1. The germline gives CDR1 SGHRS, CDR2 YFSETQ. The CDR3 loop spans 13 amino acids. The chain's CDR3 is CASSPLGEFQAFF.

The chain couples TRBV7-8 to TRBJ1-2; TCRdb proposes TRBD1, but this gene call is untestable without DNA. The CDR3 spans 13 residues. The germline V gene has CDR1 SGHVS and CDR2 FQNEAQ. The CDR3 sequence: CASSLTGVGRNTF.

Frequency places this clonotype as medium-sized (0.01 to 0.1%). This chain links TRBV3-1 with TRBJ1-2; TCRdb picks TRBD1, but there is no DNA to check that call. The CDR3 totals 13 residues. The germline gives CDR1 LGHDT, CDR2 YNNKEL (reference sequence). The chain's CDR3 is CASSQDTGGGYTF.

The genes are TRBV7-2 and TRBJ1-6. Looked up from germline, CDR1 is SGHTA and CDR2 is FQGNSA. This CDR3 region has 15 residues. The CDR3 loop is CASSSSGVYNSPLHF.

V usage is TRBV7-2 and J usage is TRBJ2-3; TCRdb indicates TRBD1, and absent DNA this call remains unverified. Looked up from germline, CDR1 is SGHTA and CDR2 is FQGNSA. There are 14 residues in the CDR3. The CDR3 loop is CASSWTGTSDTQYF.

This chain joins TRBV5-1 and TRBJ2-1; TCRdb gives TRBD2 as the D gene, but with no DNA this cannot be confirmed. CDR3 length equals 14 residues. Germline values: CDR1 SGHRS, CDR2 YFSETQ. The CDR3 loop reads CASSLWEVGHEQFF. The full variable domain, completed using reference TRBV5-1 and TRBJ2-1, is KAGVTQTPRYLIKTRGQQVTLSCSPISGHRSVSWYQQTPGQGLQFLFEYFSETQRNKGNFPGRFSGRQFSNSRSEMNVSTLELGDSALYLCASSLWEVGHEQFFGPGTRLTVL.